Listed here are 19 T cell receptor beta chains from one sample, sequenced in a study of graft-versus-host responses after intestinal transplantation. Sequencing used immunoSEQ multiplex PCR; TCRdb keeps in-frame clones, though not all of them. The sample holds more than 65,000 clones, around nine tenths seen once. No antigen has been identified for these receptors. Source: unstimulated CD4+ T cells sorted from spleen or lymph node cells, taken before intestinal transplant. The receptors derive from a human donor who received an intestinal transplant.

This sequence joins TRBV7-2 and TRBJ2-1; 12 bases line up with TRBD2. With 5 bases clipped from V and 4 bases from J, the junction kept 3 bases outside the gene matches. The CDR3 is 15 amino acids. CDR1 is SGHTA, CDR2 FQGNSA, per germline. CDR3 in DNA: TGTGCCAGCAGCCCTAGCGGGGGGGGTTACAATGAGCAGTTCTTC. This sequence encodes CASSPSGGGYNEQFF.

The chain links TRBV28 to TRBJ1-6, with 9 bases aligning to TRBD1. The J segment lost 0 bases and the V segment lost 5 bases, leaving 11 bases of the junction unmatched. The CDR3 runs to 19 residues. Germline V gives CDR1 MDHEN, CDR2 SYDVKM. CDR3 bases: TGTGCCAGCAGTCTAACAGGGACAGGGAGTAGCTCCTATAATTCACCCCTCCACTTT. Translating it yields CASSLTGTGSSSYNSPLHF.

This clone was observed once. V is TRBV5-1 and J is TRBJ1-4, with D perhaps matching TRBD1 (5 bases). The CDR3 loop spans 14 amino acids. Germline values: CDR1 SGHRS, CDR2 YFSETQ. Trimming took off 2 bases at V and 5 bases at J, with 10 bases between the two ends. CDR3: CASSFGGANEKLFF. The CDR3 nucleotides are TGCGCCAGCAGCTTCGGGGGTGCAAATGAAAAACTGTTTTTT.

This clone appeared a single time. J is TRBJ1-2 and V is TRBV7-6; a possible D gene is TRBD1 (5 bases). Germline-derived CDR1 and CDR2 are SGHVS and FNYEAQ. This CDR3 region has 13 residues. V lost 2 bases to trimming and J lost 8 bases, with 12 bases between them. As DNA, the CDR3 is TGTGCCAGCAGCTTACAGGGTCAAGGCGGCTACACCTTC. Encoded protein: CASSLQGQGGYTF.

The rearrangement links TRBV7-2 to TRBJ2-1; D is undetermined. The CDR3 is 16 residues long. The germline gives CDR1 SGHTA, CDR2 FQGNSA. V was cut by 5 bases and J by 0 bases, with 14 bases left in between. DNA for the CDR3: TGTGCCAGCAGCCGATTTCGGGTGAGCTCCTACAATGAGCAGTTCTTC. It yields the protein CASSRFRVSSYNEQFF.

The chain has TRBV7-3 and TRBJ2-3; TRBD1 aligns across 10 bases. V was clipped by 4 bases and J by 5 bases; unmatched bases: 3. Germline-derived CDR1 and CDR2 are SGHTA and FQGTGA. The CDR3 has 14 residues. The CDR3 sequence: CASSSTGGGDTQYF. For the CDR3, the DNA is TGTGCCAGCAGCTCGACAGGGGGCGGAGATACGCAGTATTTT.

The chain has TRBV5-6 and TRBJ2-3, with D possibly matching TRBD1 (6 bases). This CDR3 spans 13 amino acids. The ends were cut back, 5 bases at V and 4 bases at J, with 11 bases in the middle. Germline loops: CDR1 SGHDT, CDR2 YYEEEE. The CDR3, as DNA: TGTGCCAGCAGGTTACAGGGTCCAGATACGCAGTATTTT. Amino acid sequence: CASRLQGPDTQYF.

This clone was seen a few times. The chain carries TRBV6-6 and TRBJ1-4; D is undetermined. CDR1 and CDR2 (germline): MNHNY, SVGAGI (reference sequence). V was clipped by 3 bases and J by 8 bases, with 13 bases between them. This CDR3 has 14 amino acids. CDR3 sequence reads: CASSYRRLDEKLFF. CDR3 nucleotide sequence: TGTGCCAGCAGTTATCGGAGGCTAGACGAAAAACTGTTTTTT.

The rearrangement joins TRBV28 to TRBJ2-5; D ambiguous. The CDR3 has 15 amino acids. The germline gives CDR1 MDHEN, CDR2 SYDVKM. V was pared by 5 bases and J by 5 bases, with 18 bases between. CDR3 sequence: CASSPPTDGPETQYF. The CDR3 DNA follows: TGTGCCAGCAGTCCTCCCACAGATGGGCCGGAGACCCAGTACTTC.

J is TRBJ1-2 and V is TRBV19, with D tentatively TRBD1 (5 bases). Trimming left V 7 bases short and J 7 bases short, with 19 bases between. CDR1 and CDR2 (germline): LNHDA, SQIVND (reference sequence). The CDR3 sequence is 14 residues long. In DNA form, the CDR3 reads TGTGCCAGTATCCCGACAGTCTTCGATCGTGGCTACACCTTC. Translation: CASIPTVFDRGYTF.

The chain combines TRBV9 with TRBJ2-7, with 10 bases matching TRBD2. With V trimmed by 3 bases and J by 6 bases, 15 bases remained unmatched. Germline V gene lookup returns CDR1 SGDLS and CDR2 YYNGEE. This CDR3 contains 17 residues. The CDR3 reads CASSELWTSGEGGEQYF. For the CDR3, the DNA is TGTGCCAGCAGCGAACTCTGGACTAGCGGAGAGGGGGGCGAGCAGTACTTC.

The chain employs TRBV2 and TRBJ2-7; 9 nucleotides line up with TRBD1. The CDR3 sequence is 17 residues long. The trim removed 5 bases at V and 2 bases at J, leaving 13 bases unmatched. The germline CDR1 and CDR2 sequences are SNHLY and FYNNEI. CDR3 region: CASSPGGTGTGTYEQYF. Written as DNA, the CDR3 is TGTGCCAGCAGTCCGGGGGGCACCGGGACAGGGACCTACGAGCAGTACTTC.

V gene TRBV10-3 combines with J gene TRBJ1-1, with D possibly TRBD1 on 5 matching bases. CDR1 is ENHRY and CDR2 is SYGVKD in the germline V gene. The CDR3 runs 15 residues. CDR3 region: CGTRYQGSMNTEAFF. CDR3 bases: TGTGGGACCCGTTATCAGGGCTCCATGAACACTGAAGCTTTCTTT.

This chain links TRBV4-1 with TRBJ1-4; D perhaps matches TRBD1 (6 bases). This CDR3 region has 15 residues. V was trimmed by 4 bases and J by 6 bases, leaving 15 bases between them. Germline CDR1 MGHRA, CDR2 YSYEKL. Here the CDR3 DNA reads TGCGCCAGCAGCCCAGAACAGGGCTGGGATGAAAAACTGTTTTTT. Encoded protein: CASSPEQGWDEKLFF.

The chain combines TRBV28 with TRBJ2-7; 7 bases match TRBD1. Per the germline V gene, CDR1 is MDHEN and CDR2 is SYDVKM. CDR3 length: 15 amino acids. V shed 4 bases and J 5 bases; nucleotides not matched to a gene: 11. The CDR3: CASSSPTGPANEQYF. The CDR3 DNA reads TGTGCCAGCAGTTCCCCGACAGGGCCCGCGAACGAGCAGTACTTC.

In DNA, the CDR3 is TGTGCCAGCGGCACAGGGGGTAGTGAAGCTTTCTTT. It is translated as CASGTGGSEAFF. The chain combines TRBV28 with TRBJ1-1; TRBD1 agrees at 8 bases. The ends lost 8 bases at V and 7 bases at J; junction bases unmatched: 6. CDR1 MDHEN and CDR2 SYDVKM come from the germline V gene. The CDR3 is 12 residues long.

V is TRBV7-6 and J is TRBJ2-7, with 11 nucleotides matching TRBD2. Germline V gene lookup returns CDR1 SGHVS and CDR2 FNYEAQ. The CDR3 runs to 18 residues. The junction had 8 bases not matched to a gene; V was cut back by 1 base and J by 0 bases. As DNA, the CDR3 is TGTGCCAGCAGCTTAGAGTCTAGCGGGGGGCTTAGCTCCTACGAGCAGTACTTC. Protein: CASSLESSGGLSSYEQYF.

In this sample, this clone turned up a few times. The chain links TRBV7-9 to TRBJ1-3, with TRBD1 matching 10 bases. The CDR3 is 16 amino acids. CDR1 SEHNR and CDR2 FQNEAQ come from the germline V gene (reference sequence). V lost 3 bases to trimming and J lost 0 bases; unmatched junction nucleotides: 2. This CDR3 is CASSFRTGGSGNTIYF. DNA of the CDR3: TGTGCCAGCAGCTTCAGGACAGGGGGCTCTGGAAACACCATATATTTT.

This clone appeared once. The V gene is TRBV30, the J gene TRBJ1-2; a possible D gene is TRBD1 (6 bases). CDR3 length equals 13 residues. Between the trimmed V and J ends, which lost 1 base and 7 bases, there was a span of 13 bases. Looked up from germline, CDR1 is GTSNPN and CDR2 is SVGIG (reference sequence). This chain's CDR3 is CAWSAGGASGYTF. The CDR3 DNA reads as TGTGCCTGGAGTGCGGGGGGCGCGAGTGGCTACACCTTC.